Listed here are 26 T cell receptor beta chains from one sample, sequenced in a study of T cell changes during pregnancy in multiple sclerosis. Clones were read by immunoSEQ multiplex PCR, and TCRdb kept only the in-frame ones, dropping some. Of approximately 70,000 clones in the sample, around 92% were seen once. The source was peripheral blood, collected in the second trimester of pregnancy. The source is a female donor in good health, enrolled as a control in a pregnancy study.

The chain is built from TRBV6-4 and TRBJ2-1; 9 nucleotides match TRBD2. The CDR3 length is 16 residues. With V trimmed by 4 bases and J by 9 bases, 13 bases remained unmatched. Germline V gene sequence: CDR1 MRHNA, CDR2 SNTAGT. The CDR3, as DNA: TGTGCCAGCAGTGCTAGCGGGATGTCAGGGGCGGCTGAGCAGTTCTTC. It yields the protein CASSASGMSGAAEQFF.

The V gene is TRBV7-6, the J gene TRBJ2-5, with 11 bases matching TRBD2. Per the germline V gene, CDR1 is SGHVS and CDR2 is FNYEAQ. The CDR3 has 18 amino acids. V was clipped by 7 bases and J by 2 bases; unmatched bases: 15. The CDR3 DNA is TGTGCCAGCACCCTAAGGCAGGGACTAGCGGCAAAACAAGAGACCCAGTACTTC. Amino acids: CASTLRQGLAAKQETQYF.

This clone has at least ten counts. The rearrangement joins TRBV6-1 to TRBJ2-3; 7 nucleotides line up with TRBD2. Trimming removed 8 bases from V and 0 bases from J; junction bases left unmatched: 5. The germline V gene has CDR1 MNHNS and CDR2 SASEGT. CDR3 length: 14 amino acids. This chain's CDR3 is CASEAGSSTDTQYF. CDR3 sequence (DNA): TGTGCCAGCGAAGCGGGAAGTAGCACAGATACGCAGTATTTT.

This chain uses TRBV7-2 with TRBJ2-5, with D perhaps TRBD1 (5 bases). This CDR3 is 14 amino acids long. Germline CDR1 is SGHTA and CDR2 is FQGNSA. The V end was cut by 5 bases, the J end by 2 bases, with 12 bases between. The CDR3: CASSPVGLQETQYF. CDR3 in DNA: TGTGCCAGCAGCCCCGTGGGGCTACAAGAGACCCAGTACTTC.

The rearrangement links TRBV19 to TRBJ1-3; D is undetermined. The ends were cut back, 5 bases at V and 6 bases at J, with 17 bases in the middle. Germline V CDR1 and CDR2: LNHDA, SQIVND (reference sequence). The CDR3 is 15 amino acids. The CDR3 nucleotides read TGTGCCAGTAGTCCTACTTATTTTGATGTAAACACCATATATTTT. It is translated as CASSPTYFDVNTIYF.

The V and J genes are TRBV19 and TRBJ1-1; 8 bases are a match to TRBD1. V was clipped by 5 bases and J by 3 bases; unmatched bases: 8. This CDR3 has 15 amino acids. Germline CDR1 is LNHDA and CDR2 is SQIVND (reference sequence). The CDR3 sequence: CASSPSDRGYTEAFF. The CDR3 nucleotides read TGTGCCAGTAGTCCATCCGACAGGGGATACACTGAAGCTTTCTTT.

The gene calls are TRBV28 and TRBJ1-3, with 7 bases aligning to TRBD1. After removal of 7 bases from V and 4 bases from J, the junction contained 7 bases not matched to a gene. The CDR3 is 14 residues long. Germline V gene sequence: CDR1 MDHEN, CDR2 SYDVKM. CDR3 region: CASIEGARGNTIYF. In nucleotides, the CDR3 is TGTGCCAGCATCGAGGGGGCGAGGGGAAACACCATATATTTT.

CDR3 amino acids: CASQVRASDTEAFF. CDR3 DNA sequence: TGTGCCAGCCAGGTGAGGGCATCGGACACTGAAGCTTTCTTT. This chain joins TRBV6-5 and TRBJ1-1; D call uncertain. CDR3 length equals 14 residues. Germline V lookup: CDR1 MNHEY, CDR2 SVGAGI. Trimming cost V 8 bases and J 3 bases, with 16 bases left between them.

The V call is TRBV18, the J call TRBJ2-2; 10 bases agree with TRBD2. Germline values: CDR1 KGHSH, CDR2 LQKENI. V lost 3 bases and J lost 2; bases outside the gene matches: 6. The CDR3 is 17 residues long. The DNA of the CDR3 is TGTGCCAGCTCACCGTCCTTACTAGCGGGAAACACCGGGGAGCTGTTTTTT. Translation gives CASSPSLLAGNTGELFF. The complete variable domain, with remaining parts taken from reference TRBV18 and TRBJ2-2, reads NAGVMQNPRHLVRRRGQEARLRCSPMKGHSHVYWYRQLPEEGLKFMVYLQKENIIDESGMPKERFSAEFPKEGPSILRIQQVVRGDSAAYFCASSPSLLAGNTGELFFGEGSRLTVL.

The rearrangement joins TRBV2 to TRBJ2-7, with D possibly TRBD2 on 5 matching bases. Looked up from germline, CDR1 is SNHLY and CDR2 is FYNNEI. The V end lost 7 bases, the J end lost 5 bases, and 18 bases lay between the germline ends. CDR3 length: 14 residues. CDR3 sequence (DNA): TGTGCCAGCACCCCGGACTCAGGAACCCACGAGCAGTACTTC. The encoded protein is CASTPDSGTHEQYF.

The chain combines TRBV27 with TRBJ2-5, with D maybe TRBD1 (5 bases). The J call could be wrong; TRBJ2-7 is a better fit for the DNA end. Germline lookup yields CDR1 MNHEY and CDR2 SMNVEV (reference sequence). The CDR3 covers 14 residues. The CDR3, as DNA: TGTGCCACCCGTAGGGGAATAGGGGTCTACGAGCAGTACTTC. As protein: CATRRGIGVYEQYF.

This chain joins TRBV15 and TRBJ2-1, with 7 nucleotides matching TRBD2. Trimming at V came to 3 bases and at J to 7 bases, leaving 15 bases not matched to a gene. The CDR3 has 17 residues. Germline assignment: CDR1 LNHNV and CDR2 YYDKDF (reference sequence). The CDR3 coding sequence is TGTGCCACCAGCAGCAGAGATTGGGGAGGGGAATCTAATGAGCAGTTCTTC. Residues: CATSSRDWGGESNEQFF.

This chain links TRBV5-1 with TRBJ2-7; 9 bases fit TRBD1. Germline lookup yields CDR1 SGHRS and CDR2 YFSETQ. The CDR3 length is 16 residues. J lost 3 bases, V lost 4 bases, and 11 bases had no gene match. DNA of the CDR3: TGCGCCAGCAGCGGGACAGGGAGGAAGGGTATCTACGAGCAGTACTTC. It codes for CASSGTGRKGIYEQYF.

The gene calls are TRBV7-9 and TRBJ2-7; tentative D call: TRBD2 (6 bases). There are 13 residues in the CDR3. CDR1 is SEHNR and CDR2 is FQNEAQ in the germline V gene (reference sequence). V lost 7 bases to trimming and J lost 2 bases, with 12 bases between them. The DNA of the CDR3 is TGTGCCAGCACCCTAGCGAACACCTACGAGCAGTACTTC. Protein product: CASTLANTYEQYF.

The V gene is TRBV28, the J gene TRBJ2-5; 8 nucleotides align to TRBD2. Germline V gene lookup returns CDR1 MDHEN and CDR2 SYDVKM. V was clipped by 9 bases and J by 4 bases; unmatched bases: 10. This CDR3 region has 14 residues. The CDR3 sequence is CASLPGGARETQYF. The CDR3 nucleotides are TGTGCCAGTCTACCGGGGGGGGCGAGAGAGACCCAGTACTTC.

The chain employs TRBV27 and TRBJ1-2, with 10 nucleotides matching TRBD1. The germline V gene has CDR1 MNHEY and CDR2 SMNVEV (reference sequence). Trimming at V came to 8 bases and at J to 4 bases, leaving 7 bases not matched to a gene. This CDR3 has 14 amino acids. The CDR3 loop is CASAARQGAYGYTF. In nucleotides, the CDR3 is TGTGCCAGCGCCGCGAGACAGGGGGCCTATGGCTACACCTTC.

V usage is TRBV6-1 and J usage is TRBJ2-1; D might be TRBD1 (6 bases). Germline V lookup: CDR1 MNHNS, CDR2 SASEGT. Trimming cost V 1 base and J 3 bases, with 10 bases left between them. This CDR3 comprises 15 residues. Here the CDR3 DNA reads TGTGCCAGCAGTGAAGAAGAAGGGGGCTACAATGAGCAGTTCTTC. This encodes CASSEEEGGYNEQFF.

The J gene is TRBJ2-1, the V gene TRBV18, with D perhaps TRBD1 (7 bases). Germline lookup yields CDR1 KGHSH and CDR2 LQKENI. V shed 5 bases and J shed 9 bases, with 26 bases lying between them. CDR3 length: 17 residues. This chain's CDR3 is CASSSRQGGTLLGEQFF. The CDR3 bases are TGTGCCAGCTCATCCCGACAGGGCGGGACTCTACTAGGTGAGCAGTTCTTC.

The J gene is TRBJ2-3, the V gene TRBV18; D remains unclear. This CDR3 has 12 residues. Looked up from germline, CDR1 is KGHSH and CDR2 is LQKENI. Trimming took off 1 base at V and 6 bases at J, with 5 bases between the two ends. The chain's CDR3 is CASSPLQDTQYF. The CDR3, as DNA: TGTGCCAGCTCACCACTCCAGGATACGCAGTATTTT.

Note on this clone: The junction does not match germline at one end; this may be a read error. The V gene is TRBV6-1, the J gene TRBJ1-2; D is ambiguous. From germline, CDR1 is MNHNS and CDR2 SASEGT. There are 13 residues in the CDR3. The CDR3 loop is CASREVTHYGYTF. The CDR3 region has the DNA TGTGCCAGCAGAGAAGTTACTCATTATGGCTACACCTTC.

The V gene is TRBV28, the J gene TRBJ2-1; D is perhaps TRBD2 (7 bases). The CDR3 covers 16 residues. CDR1 is MDHEN and CDR2 is SYDVKM in the germline V gene. Trimming removed 3 bases at V and 6 bases at J, with 18 bases between. CDR3 in amino acids: CASSFWGAGVSNEQFF. CDR3 coding DNA: TGTGCCAGCAGTTTTTGGGGGGCGGGAGTCAGCAATGAGCAGTTCTTC.

The chain has TRBV7-3 and TRBJ1-2; no reliable D call. Germline-derived CDR1 and CDR2 are SGHTA and FQGTGA. V lost 5 bases and J lost 8, with 12 bases in between. The CDR3 spans 12 residues. The CDR3 DNA reads TGTGCCAGCAGCCCGGCCCGGGGAGGCTACACCTTC. Its translation: CASSPARGGYTF.

V and J are TRBV19 and TRBJ2-4, with 7 bases aligning to TRBD2. CDR3 size: 14 residues. Trimming took 3 bases from V and 8 from J; bases not matched to a gene: 7. CDR1 and CDR2 (germline): LNHDA, SQIVND (reference sequence). The CDR3 spells CASSMGRELDIQYF. The CDR3 DNA is TGTGCCAGTAGTATGGGGCGGGAGTTAGACATTCAGTACTTC.

The chain's CDR3 is CASSLVSGGPFYEQYF. Here the CDR3 DNA reads TGTGCCAGCAGCTTAGTGAGTGGAGGGCCCTTCTACGAGCAGTACTTC. The chain employs TRBV11-2 and TRBJ2-7; tentative D call: TRBD2 (6 bases). Per the germline V gene, CDR1 is SGHAT and CDR2 is FQNNGV. Trimming took off 1 base at V and 3 bases at J, with 16 bases between the two ends. The CDR3 consists of 16 residues.

Written as DNA, the CDR3 is TGTGCTAGTGGACCACAGGGAGTCAATCAGCCCCAGCATTTT. This encodes CASGPQGVNQPQHF. The chain uses TRBV12-5 and TRBJ1-5; D possibly corresponds to TRBD1 (6 bases). The germline CDR1 and CDR2 sequences are LGHNT and FRNRAP. The CDR3 extends over 14 amino acids. Trimming left V 6 bases short and J 3 bases short, with 12 bases between.

V is TRBV7-6 and J is TRBJ2-1, with a weak D call TRBD2 (6 bases). Germline V gives CDR1 SGHVS, CDR2 FNYEAQ. This CDR3 region has 15 residues. V was trimmed by 5 bases and J by 4 bases, leaving 15 bases between them. The CDR3 sequence is CASSRLAGPYNEQFF. CDR3 bases: TGTGCCAGCAGCCGACTGGCGGGACCATACAATGAGCAGTTCTTC.